Presented here are 22 T cell receptor beta chains from one specimen sequenced in a study of cytomegalovirus exposure and HLA in healthy donors. With 60 Vbeta and 13 Jbeta primers, the PCR was carried out. Method: immunoSEQ multiplex PCR; TCRdb's copy keeps in-frame clones and lacks some. Of about 120,000 clones in the sample, roughly 80% were seen once. The sample taken for sequencing was PBMCs. The receptors were sampled from a man over 45 in good health and CMV-seropositive.

The chain carries TRBV30 and TRBJ1-3, with D uncertain. Germline V CDR1 and CDR2: GTSNPN, SVGIG (reference sequence). Trimming took 3 bases from V and 4 from J, leaving 16 bases between them. CDR3 length equals 15 residues. Written as DNA, the CDR3 is TGTGCCTGGAGGAGGCTCTCTGGGTCCGGAAACACCATATATTTT. It is translated as CAWRRLSGSGNTIYF.

As DNA, the CDR3 is TGTGCCAGCAGTAACATCGATAGCAATCAGCCCCAGCATTTT. Translating gives CASSNIDSNQPQHF. The chain links TRBV28 to TRBJ1-5, with D hard to call. Looked up from germline, CDR1 is MDHEN and CDR2 is SYDVKM. V gave up 5 bases and J gave up 0 bases, with 8 bases separating them. This CDR3 has 14 amino acids.

The chain links TRBV19 to TRBJ1-1, with TRBD1 as a possible D gene (6 bases). Germline assignment: CDR1 LNHDA and CDR2 SQIVND (reference sequence). V shed 4 bases and J shed 1 base, with 10 bases lying between them. There are 14 residues in the CDR3. DNA for the CDR3: TGTGCCAGTAGTACTACAGGGAGGAACACTGAAGCTTTCTTT. Its translation is CASSTTGRNTEAFF.

This chain uses TRBV2 with TRBJ1-3; no clear D. Germline CDR1 and CDR2: SNHLY and FYNNEI. This CDR3 region has 14 residues. V lost 7 bases, J lost 1 base, and 11 bases lay in between. The CDR3: CASMGRASGNTIYF. For the CDR3, the DNA is TGTGCCAGCATGGGGAGGGCTTCTGGAAACACCATATATTTT.

The chain has TRBV18 and TRBJ1-3, with unresolved D. V lost 2 bases, J lost 0 bases, and 11 bases lay in between. Germline CDR1 is KGHSH and CDR2 is LQKENI. This CDR3 has 16 residues. DNA of the CDR3: TGTGCCAGCTCACCAAGGCAGGAAAACTCTGGAAACACCATATATTTT. Encoded protein: CASSPRQENSGNTIYF.

The chain is built from TRBV30 and TRBJ1-6, with 7 positions matching TRBD1. J lost 10 bases, V lost 3 bases, and 0 bases had no gene match. Germline V gene data show CDR1 as GTSNPN and CDR2 as SVGIG (reference sequence). The CDR3 sequence is 11 residues long. The CDR3 bases are TGTGCCTGGAGGGACAGGTCACCCCTCCACTTT. Encoded protein: CAWRDRSPLHF.

This chain connects TRBV7-6 to TRBJ2-7; TRBD1 matches at 7 bases. The CDR3 length is 15 residues. Per the germline V gene, CDR1 is SGHVS and CDR2 is FNYEAQ. The junction had 4 bases not matched to a gene; V was cut back by 1 base and J by 1 base. This CDR3 is CASSLGQGGSYEQYF. CDR3 coding DNA: TGTGCCAGCAGCTTAGGACAGGGTGGTTCCTACGAGCAGTACTTC.

The CDR3 bases are TGTGCCAGTAGTAGTGAGGGATTGTACACTGAAGCTTTCTTT. Its protein product is CASSSEGLYTEAFF. The V gene is TRBV19, the J gene TRBJ1-1; D ambiguous. CDR3 length equals 14 residues. Germline values: CDR1 LNHDA, CDR2 SQIVND (reference sequence). V lost 4 bases, J lost 3 bases, and 12 bases lay in between. The full variable domain, its missing parts supplied by reference TRBV19 and TRBJ1-1, is DGGITQSPKYLFRKEGQNVTLSCEQNLNHDAMYWYRQDPGQGLRLIYYSQIVNDFQKGDIAEGYSVSREKKESFPLTVTSAQKNPTAFYLCASSSEGLYTEAFFGQGTRLTVV.

The V and J genes are TRBV2 and TRBJ1-4; a weak D match, TRBD1 (6 bases). V gave up 6 bases and J gave up 2 bases, with 10 bases separating them. This CDR3 is built from 14 residues. Germline V gene sequence: CDR1 SNHLY, CDR2 FYNNEI. CDR3 DNA: TGTGCCAGCAGCGATGGACAGACTAATGAAAAACTGTTTTTT. It translates to CASSDGQTNEKLFF.

This chain joins TRBV7-2 and TRBJ1-1, with D possibly being TRBD1 (5 bases). The germline V gene encodes CDR1 SGHTA and CDR2 FQGNSA. Between the trimmed V and J ends, which lost 2 bases and 2 bases, there was a span of 9 bases. This CDR3 is built from 14 residues. As DNA, the CDR3 is TGTGCCAGCAGCTTATCAGACAGCAACACTGAAGCTTTCTTT. Translating it yields CASSLSDSNTEAFF. The entire variable domain, with the rest obtained from reference TRBV7-2 and TRBJ1-1, is as follows: GAGVSQSPSNKVTEKGKDVELRCDPISGHTALYWYRQSLGQGLEFLIYFQGNSAPDKSGLPSDRFSAERTGGSVSTLTIQRTQQEDSAVYLCASSLSDSNTEAFFGQGTRLTVV.

The genes are TRBV6-1 and TRBJ2-7, with D possibly TRBD2 on 5 matching bases. The CDR3 has 13 amino acids. The V gene's germline CDR1 is MNHNS and CDR2 SASEGT. Deletions cut 6 bases from V and 7 bases from J, with 16 bases between. This chain's CDR3 is CASRTVGVDEQYF. CDR3 bases: TGTGCCAGCAGAACAGTGGGAGTGGATGAGCAGTACTTC.

This chain uses TRBV6-5 with TRBJ1-5; TRBD1 agrees at 9 bases. The CDR3 extends over 16 amino acids. CDR1 is MNHEY, CDR2 SVGAGI, per germline. With 6 bases clipped from V and 5 bases from J, the junction kept 11 bases outside the gene matches. CDR3 coding DNA: TGTGCCAGCAGATACGGACAGGGGAGGTTGGATCAGCCCCAGCATTTT. Translated: CASRYGQGRLDQPQHF.

The chain has TRBV4-1 and TRBJ2-7; D is possibly TRBD2 (5 bases). CDR3 length: 15 amino acids. Per the germline V gene, CDR1 is MGHRA and CDR2 is YSYEKL. Trimming removed 1 base from V and 1 base from J, with 11 bases in between. The CDR3 sequence is CASSQGDGVSYEQYF. Written as DNA, the CDR3 is TGCGCCAGCAGCCAAGGTGACGGGGTTTCCTACGAGCAGTACTTC.

This clone has only one observation. The J gene is TRBJ1-2, the V gene TRBV5-1; D is unresolved. The CDR3 runs to 14 residues. CDR1 is SGHRS and CDR2 is YFSETQ in the germline V gene. Deletions cut 0 bases from V and 2 bases from J, with 8 bases between. The chain's CDR3 is CASSLGSVNYGYTF. CDR3 DNA: TGCGCCAGCAGCTTGGGCAGCGTCAACTATGGCTACACCTTC. The full variable domain, in which reference TRBV5-1 and TRBJ1-2 provide the parts outside the CDR3, is KAGVTQTPRYLIKTRGQQVTLSCSPISGHRSVSWYQQTPGQGLQFLFEYFSETQRNKGNFPGRFSGRQFSNSRSEMNVSTLELGDSALYLCASSLGSVNYGYTFGSGTRLTVV.

The V and J genes are TRBV25-1 and TRBJ1-1; 7 nucleotides line up with TRBD1. This CDR3 is 14 amino acids long. CDR1 is MGHDK and CDR2 is SYGVNS in the germline V gene. Trimming took 4 bases from V and 4 from J; bases not matched to a gene: 6. CDR3 region: CASSGQGEGTEAFF. As DNA, the CDR3 is TGTGCCAGCAGTGGACAGGGTGAGGGCACTGAAGCTTTCTTT.

The V call is TRBV7-2, the J call TRBJ2-7; 12 nucleotides align to TRBD2. There are 15 residues in the CDR3. V lost 4 bases to trimming and J lost 6 bases; unmatched junction nucleotides: 7. Germline CDR1 SGHTA, CDR2 FQGNSA. The CDR3 nucleotides read TGTGCCAGCAGCTATAGACTAGCGGGAGTTCCCGAGCAGTACTTC. Protein product: CASSYRLAGVPEQYF.

This clone came up a few times. The chain recombines TRBV7-3 with TRBJ1-2, with 7 bases that match TRBD1. This CDR3 is 12 amino acids long. Looked up from germline, CDR1 is SGHTA and CDR2 is FQGTGA. V lost 4 bases, J lost 8 bases, and 4 bases stayed unmatched. CDR3 residues: CASSSQGQGYTF. The CDR3 nucleotides are TGTGCCAGCAGCTCACAGGGGCAGGGCTACACCTTC.

This chain connects TRBV19 to TRBJ1-6; no reliable D call. The CDR3 consists of 16 residues. Trimming shortened V by 1 base and J by 7 bases, and 14 bases separated the two germline ends. Germline CDR1 and CDR2: LNHDA and SQIVND (reference sequence). CDR3 residues: CASSIGSRVENSPLHF. The CDR3 bases are TGTGCCAGTAGTATAGGCTCCCGGGTCGAAAATTCACCCCTCCACTTT.

The gene calls are TRBV10-2 and TRBJ1-2, with D perhaps TRBD1 (5 bases). This CDR3 is built from 11 residues. Per the germline V gene, CDR1 is WSHSY and CDR2 is SAAADI. Deletions cut 6 bases from V and 5 bases from J, with 7 bases between. CDR3 protein: CASSSGYGYTF. CDR3 DNA: TGCGCCAGCAGCTCAGGGTATGGCTACACCTTC.

CDR3 bases: TGCAGCGTTGGAGACAGGGATAACTATGGCTACACCTTC. Translation gives CSVGDRDNYGYTF. The chain couples TRBV29-1 to TRBJ1-2, with 7 nucleotides matching TRBD1. This CDR3 has 13 amino acids. The germline V gene has CDR1 SQVTM and CDR2 ANQGSEA. J gave up 1 base and V 4 bases, and 3 bases lay outside the gene matches.

The table lists this clone with a few counts. The rearrangement uses TRBV19 and TRBJ1-2, with D perhaps TRBD1 (6 bases). The CDR3 is 15 amino acids. The V end lost 3 bases, the J end lost 2 bases, and 13 bases lay between the germline ends. CDR1 and CDR2 (germline): LNHDA, SQIVND (reference sequence). CDR3 sequence: CASSILGQTNYGYTF. CDR3 in DNA: TGTGCCAGTAGTATCCTCGGACAGACCAACTATGGCTACACCTTC.

This clone qualifies as medium-sized. The chain recombines TRBV5-4 with TRBJ2-6; the D gene is possibly TRBD1 (5 bases). CDR3 length: 15 amino acids. Germline V lookup: CDR1 SGHNT, CDR2 YYREEE (reference sequence). Trimming took off 9 bases at V and 0 bases at J, with 13 bases between the two ends. Written as DNA, the CDR3 is TGTGCCATCCAGGGTCAGCTCTCTGGGGCCAACGTCCTGACTTTC. It encodes CAIQGQLSGANVLTF.